This T cell receptor (beta chain) was sequenced in a study of blood T cells in healthy people across ages. Study conclusions and caveats: As naive T cell percentage varied, TCR beta diversity correlated strongly with it.

V trimming: 6 bases; J trimming: 1 base; junction bases outside the gene matches: 6. The CDR3 spans 15 residues. Germline CDR1 SGHVS, CDR2 FQNEAQ. Using a J-beta primer mix together with a sample-barcoded 5' primer, a second PCR was run for roughly 7 to 11 cycles. One entry per CDR3 protein results from TCRdb running MiXCR on the 5' RACE reads. The sample carries some 710,000 distinct CDR3 sequences, around 50% recorded once. Notes on this clonotype: Its antigen is not known.

Sequencing input: blood. The V gene is TRBV7-8, the J gene TRBJ2-3, with TRBD1 identical over 8 bases. This sequence originates from an elderly man in good health. In DNA form, the CDR3 reads TGTGCCAGCAGGACCGGGACAGGAGGCACAGATACGCAGTATTTT. This gives the protein CASRTGTGGTDTQYF.